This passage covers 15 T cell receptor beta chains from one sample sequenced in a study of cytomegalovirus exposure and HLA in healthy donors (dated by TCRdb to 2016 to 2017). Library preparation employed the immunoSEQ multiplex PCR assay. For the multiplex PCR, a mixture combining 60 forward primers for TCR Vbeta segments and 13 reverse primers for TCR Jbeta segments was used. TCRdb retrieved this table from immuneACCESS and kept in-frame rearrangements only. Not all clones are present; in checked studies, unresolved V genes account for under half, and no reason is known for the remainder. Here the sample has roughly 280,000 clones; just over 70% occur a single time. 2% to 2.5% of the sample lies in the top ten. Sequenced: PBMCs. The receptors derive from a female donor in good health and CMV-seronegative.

In DNA, the CDR3 is TGTGCCAGCAGCAGAACCGGGACTAACAATGAGCAGTTCTTC. Encoded protein: CASSRTGTNNEQFF. V gene TRBV6-1 combines with J gene TRBJ2-1; 7 bases map to TRBD2. With 6 bases clipped from V and 5 bases from J, the junction kept 7 bases outside the gene matches. This CDR3 has 14 amino acids. Germline V gives CDR1 MNHNS, CDR2 SASEGT.

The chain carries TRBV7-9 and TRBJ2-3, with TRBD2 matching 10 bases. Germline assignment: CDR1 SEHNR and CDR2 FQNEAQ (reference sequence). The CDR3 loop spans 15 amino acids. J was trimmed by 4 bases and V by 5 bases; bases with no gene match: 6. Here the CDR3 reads CASSRLAGAADTQYF. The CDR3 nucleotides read TGTGCCAGCAGCCGCCTAGCGGGAGCCGCAGATACGCAGTATTTT.

The CDR3 DNA follows: TGTGCCAGCAGTGAACTAGCGGCCACAGATACGCAGTATTTT. Its protein is CASSELAATDTQYF. V gene TRBV2 combines with J gene TRBJ2-3; 7 bases map to TRBD2. CDR1 is SNHLY and CDR2 is FYNNEI in the germline V gene. The CDR3 is 14 amino acids. J gave up 2 bases and V 2 bases, and 1 base lay outside the gene matches.

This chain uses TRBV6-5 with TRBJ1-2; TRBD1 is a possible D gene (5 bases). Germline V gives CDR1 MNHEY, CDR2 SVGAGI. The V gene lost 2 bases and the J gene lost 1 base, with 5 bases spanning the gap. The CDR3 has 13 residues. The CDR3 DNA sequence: TGTGCCAGCAGTTACGACAGTAACTATGGCTACACCTTC. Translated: CASSYDSNYGYTF.

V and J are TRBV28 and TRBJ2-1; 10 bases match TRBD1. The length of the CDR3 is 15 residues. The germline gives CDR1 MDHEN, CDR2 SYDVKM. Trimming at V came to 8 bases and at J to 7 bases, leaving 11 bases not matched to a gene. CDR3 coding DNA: TGTGCCAGCCGGATGGGGACAGGGGTAGGGAATGAGCAGTTCTTC. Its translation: CASRMGTGVGNEQFF. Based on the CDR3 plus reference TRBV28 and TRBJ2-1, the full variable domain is DVKVTQSSRYLVKRTGEKVFLECVQDMDHENMFWYRQDPGLGLRLIYFSYDVKMKEKGDIPEGYSVSREKKERFSLILESASTNQTSMYLCASRMGTGVGNEQFFGPGTRLTVL.

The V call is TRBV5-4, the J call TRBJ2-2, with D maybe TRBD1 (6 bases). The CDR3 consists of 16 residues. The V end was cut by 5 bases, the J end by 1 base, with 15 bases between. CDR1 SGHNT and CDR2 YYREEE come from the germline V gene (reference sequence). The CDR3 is CASRPPGHLNTGELFF. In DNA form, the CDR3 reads TGTGCCAGCAGACCGCCGGGACATTTGAACACCGGGGAGCTGTTTTTT.

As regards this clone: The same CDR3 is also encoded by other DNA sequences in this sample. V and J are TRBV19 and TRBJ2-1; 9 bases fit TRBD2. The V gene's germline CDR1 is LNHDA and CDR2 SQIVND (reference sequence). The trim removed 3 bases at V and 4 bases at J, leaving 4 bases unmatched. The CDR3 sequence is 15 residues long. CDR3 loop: CASSIVAGAYNEQFF. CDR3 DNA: TGTGCCAGTAGTATTGTAGCGGGAGCGTACAATGAGCAGTTCTTC.

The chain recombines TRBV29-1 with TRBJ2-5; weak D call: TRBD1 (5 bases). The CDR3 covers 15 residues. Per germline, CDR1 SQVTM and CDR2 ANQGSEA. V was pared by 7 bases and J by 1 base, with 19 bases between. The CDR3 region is CSGKTSGKAQETQYF. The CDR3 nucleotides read TGCAGCGGAAAAACTTCAGGGAAGGCCCAAGAGACCCAGTACTTC.

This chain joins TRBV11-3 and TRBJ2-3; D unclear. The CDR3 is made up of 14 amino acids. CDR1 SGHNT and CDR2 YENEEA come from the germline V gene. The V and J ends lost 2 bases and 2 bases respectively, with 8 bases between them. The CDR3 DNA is TGTGCCAGCAGCTTAACTACTTACACAGATACGCAGTATTTT. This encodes CASSLTTYTDTQYF.

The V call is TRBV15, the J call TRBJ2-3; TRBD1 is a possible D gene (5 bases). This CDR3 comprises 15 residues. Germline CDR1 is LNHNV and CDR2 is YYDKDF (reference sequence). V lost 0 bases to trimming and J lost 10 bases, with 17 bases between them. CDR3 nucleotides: TGTGCCACCAGCAGAGATCAGGGCGCGAAATCTTCGCAGTATTTT. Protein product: CATSRDQGAKSSQYF.

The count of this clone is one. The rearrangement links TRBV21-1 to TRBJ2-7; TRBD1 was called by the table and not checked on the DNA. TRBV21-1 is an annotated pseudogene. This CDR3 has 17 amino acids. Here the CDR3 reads CASSRKGLRQGTYEQYF. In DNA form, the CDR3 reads TGTGCCAGCAGCAGAAAGGGGCTTAGACAGGGCACCTACGAGCAGTACTTC.

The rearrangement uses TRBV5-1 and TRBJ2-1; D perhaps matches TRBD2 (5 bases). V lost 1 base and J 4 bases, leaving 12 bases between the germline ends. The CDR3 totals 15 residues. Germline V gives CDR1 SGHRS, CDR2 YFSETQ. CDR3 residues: CASSLYYLAYNEQFF. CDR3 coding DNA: TGCGCCAGCAGCTTGTACTACCTAGCATACAATGAGCAGTTCTTC.

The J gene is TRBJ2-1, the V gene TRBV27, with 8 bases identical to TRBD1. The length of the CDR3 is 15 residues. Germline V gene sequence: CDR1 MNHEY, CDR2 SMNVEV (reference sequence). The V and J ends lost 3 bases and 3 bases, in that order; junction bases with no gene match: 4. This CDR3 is CASSFIGTGYNEQFF. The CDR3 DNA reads TGTGCCAGCAGTTTTATCGGGACAGGCTACAATGAGCAGTTCTTC.

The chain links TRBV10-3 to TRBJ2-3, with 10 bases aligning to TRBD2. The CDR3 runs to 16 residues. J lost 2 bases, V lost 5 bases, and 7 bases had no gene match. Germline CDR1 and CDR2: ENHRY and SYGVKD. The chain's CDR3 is CAISLPLAGDTDTQYF. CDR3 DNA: TGTGCCATCAGTCTCCCCCTAGCGGGAGACACAGATACGCAGTATTTT.

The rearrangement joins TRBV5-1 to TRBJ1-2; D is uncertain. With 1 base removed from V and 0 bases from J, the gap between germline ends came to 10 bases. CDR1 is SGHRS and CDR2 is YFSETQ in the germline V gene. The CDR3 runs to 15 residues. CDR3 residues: CASSLFPEANYGYTF. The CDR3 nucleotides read TGCGCCAGCAGCTTGTTCCCAGAAGCTAACTATGGCTACACCTTC.